The 9 T cell receptor beta chains in this list originate from one sample, sequenced in a study of blood T cells in healthy people across ages. Primers used in a second PCR of roughly 6 to 11 cycles were a sample-barcoded 5' primer and a J-beta primer mix. TCRdb processed the 5' RACE reads anew with MiXCR; each CDR3 protein has one entry. The sample includes 800,000 to 1,300,000 distinct CDR3 sequences, under 30% of them seen just once. These data were also filed under a second study, of T cells of mothers and their children.

The sequencing sample was made of blood. The receptors were gathered from a girl between 2 and 10 years old in good health.

Only a few counts were recorded for this clonotype. The chain recombines TRBV12-5 with TRBJ1-6; D gene unclear. This CDR3 has 18 amino acids. The germline V gene has CDR1 LGHNT and CDR2 FRNRAP. Trimming shortened V by 2 bases and J by 10 bases, and 24 bases separated the two germline ends. The CDR3: CASGLLPKDPSRRSPLHF. CDR3 nucleotides: TGTGCTAGTGGTTTGCTACCCAAGGACCCTTCTCGTCGATCACCCCTCCACTTT.

The chain uses TRBV6-5 and TRBJ1-1; no firm D call. V was trimmed by 0 bases and J by 1 base, leaving 12 bases between them. The CDR3 runs 16 residues. CDR1 is MNHEY and CDR2 is SVGAGI in the germline V gene. This CDR3 is CASSYSWVPGNTEAFF. The CDR3 coding sequence is TGTGCCAGCAGTTACTCGTGGGTCCCCGGGAACACTGAAGCTTTCTTT.

The chain employs TRBV12-3 or TRBV12-4 and TRBJ2-5; D is uncertain. CDR3 size: 11 residues. V gave up 11 bases and J gave up 4 bases, with 11 bases separating them. The CDR3 nucleotides are TGTGCCTGCTCGTGGGCAGAGACCCAGTACTTC. This encodes CACSWAETQYF.

V is TRBV7-9 and J is TRBJ2-1; tentative D call: TRBD2 (6 bases). Judging by the DNA end, TRBJ2-5 fits better; the J call may be wrong. This CDR3 comprises 13 residues. Per germline, CDR1 SEHNR and CDR2 FQNEAQ (reference sequence). The CDR3 spells CASMLAPQETQYF. The CDR3 nucleotides are TGTGCCAGCATGCTAGCGCCACAAGAGACCCAGTACTTC.

The gene calls are TRBV7-8 and TRBJ2-7; D is undetermined. Germline values: CDR1 SGHVS, CDR2 FQNEAQ. Trimming stripped 1 base from V and 3 bases from J, with 7 bases between. The CDR3 has 13 amino acids. The CDR3 loop reads CASSLDFLYEQYF. Written as DNA, the CDR3 is TGTGCCAGCAGCTTAGACTTCCTCTACGAGCAGTACTTC.

The chain joins TRBV9 to TRBJ2-3; 11 bases align to TRBD2. The J segment lost 6 bases and the V segment lost 0 bases, leaving 3 bases of the junction unmatched. The V gene's germline CDR1 is SGDLS and CDR2 YYNGEE. This CDR3 has 15 residues. CDR3 protein: CASSVEASGRDTQYF. Here the CDR3 DNA reads TGTGCCAGCAGCGTAGAGGCTAGCGGGAGGGATACGCAGTATTTT.

The genes are TRBV7-3 and TRBJ2-3; 9 bases agree with TRBD2. Germline V CDR1 and CDR2: SGHTA, FQGTGA. CDR3 length equals 14 residues. V gave up 5 bases and J gave up 6 bases; unmatched junction bases: 6. The CDR3 spells CASSPGTSRDTQYF. For the CDR3, the DNA is TGTGCCAGCAGCCCGGGGACTAGCAGGGATACGCAGTATTTT.

The rearrangement joins TRBV5-5 to TRBJ2-1; TRBD2 is a possible D gene (6 bases). The DNA matches TRBJ2-7 better at its end, which makes the J call doubtful. Germline V lookup: CDR1 SGHKS, CDR2 YYEKEE (reference sequence). The CDR3 is made up of 14 amino acids. The CDR3 reads CASSREPGAYEQYF. In DNA, the CDR3 is TGTGCCAGCAGCCGGGAACCGGGGGCCTACGAGCAGTACTTC.

Here the CDR3 DNA reads TGCAGCGGGGGCACTAGCGGGATCGCAGATACGCAGTATTTT. As protein: CSGGTSGIADTQYF. The chain carries TRBV29-1 and TRBJ2-3, with 10 positions matching TRBD2. CDR1 and CDR2 from the germline V gene are SQVTM and ANQGSEA. The CDR3 totals 14 residues. Trimming took 7 bases from V and 4 from J; bases not matched to a gene: 8.